The rows below give T cell receptor beta chains drawn from one sample of a study of blood T cells in healthy people across ages. Each CDR3 protein gets one entry after TCRdb re-called the 5' RACE reads with MiXCR. The profile shows about 1.6 million distinct CDR3 sequences, about 35% of them singletons. Sequences were obtained from blood. The receptors originated from a woman in her twenties or thirties in good health. The CDR3 runs from the conserved cysteine through the conserved F or W. Fields, in order: J gene, clone size, D gene, V gene, CDR3 DNA, CDR3 protein. D genes are given only for firm matches. Expanded clones get a size class; other rows say once, few or many, or leave the size out.

TRBJ2-1 | NA | NA | TRBV19 | TGTGCCAGTAGTATTGTGATATCCATCGACAATGAGCAGTTCTTC | CASSIVISIDNEQFF
TRBJ1-6 | many | TRBD1 | TRBV6-6 | TGTGCCAGCAGAGGACAGGGGCGAGGTTCACCCCTCCACTTT | CASRGQGRGSPLHF
TRBJ2-3 | NA | NA | TRBV7-9 | TGTGCCAGCAGCACGCGACAGACAGATACGCAGTATTTT | CASSTRQTDTQYF
TRBJ2-6 | few | NA | TRBV27 | TGTGCCAGCAGCGACAGATCTGGGGCCAACGTCCTGACTTTC | CASSDRSGANVLTF
TRBJ2-1 | NA | NA | TRBV5-1 | TGCGCCAGCAGAGAACAGGGACTTAGGAATGAGCAGTTCTTC | CASREQGLRNEQFF
TRBJ1-2 | NA | TRBD1 | TRBV20-1 | TGCAGTGCTAAGGACAGGGCTGGCTACACCTTC | CSAKDRAGYTF
TRBJ2-5 | few | NA | TRBV7-6 | TGTGCCAGCTCCAGGGGGGGGCCCGGGGAGCAGTACTTC | CASSRGGPGEQYF
TRBJ2-7 | NA | TRBD1 | TRBV6-2/TRBV6-3 | TGTGCCAGCAGTTATGGAGACAGGGGCGACGAGCAGTACTTC | CASSYGDRGDEQYF
TRBJ1-2 | once | NA | TRBV28 | TGTGCCAGCATCAAATCAGGCAGGGGTTATGGCTGCACCTTC | CASIKSGRGYGCTF
TRBJ2-3 | few | NA | TRBV11-1 | TGTGCCAGCAGAGGCCCCGGACTATTCACAGATACGCAGTATTTT | CASRGPGLFTDTQYF
TRBJ1-5 | NA | NA | TRBV28 | TGTGCCTCTGGTTTGGCGGGGGTGGCGCGGCCCCAGCATTTT | CASGLAGVARPQHF
TRBJ2-7 | few | NA | TRBV4-2 | TGTGCCAGCAGCCAATCGGGTAGCGGAGGGATCTACGAGCAGTACTTC | CASSQSGSGGIYEQYF
TRBJ2-5 | NA | NA | TRBV28 | TGTGCCAGCAGTTCCCCATCTCGGGAGACCCAGTACTTC | CASSSPSRETQYF
TRBJ2-1 | NA | NA | TRBV20-1 | TGCAGTGCTAGAGTAGTCCGAGTGGCGGGACCCGTAGTAGGTGAGCAGTTCTTC | CSARVVRVAGPVVGEQFF
TRBJ1-4 | few | NA | TRBV29-1 | TGCAGCCTCATTCACGGAGCAAGTAATGAAAAACTGTTTTTT | CSLIHGASNEKLFF
TRBJ1-5 | few | NA | TRBV28 | TGTGCCAGCATTCGGGGGTATGGCAATCAGCCCCAGCATTTT | CASIRGYGNQPQHF
TRBJ2-7 | once | NA | TRBV30 | TGTGCCTGGAGTGTAGAAGGGGGTATCCACGAGCAGTACTTC | CAWSVEGGIHEQYF
TRBJ1-2 | many | TRBD1 | TRBV5-1 | TGTGCCAGCAGCCGGGGACAGGGGAACTATGGCTACACCTTC | CASSRGQGNYGYTF
TRBJ2-7 | NA | NA | TRBV6-1 | TGTGCCAGCAGTTGGCGGACAACTTATCCCGAGCAGTACTTC | CASSWRTTYPEQYF
TRBJ2-3 | few | NA | TRBV6-1 | TGTGCCAGCAGTGAACGGAGGGAGATTTACACAGATACGCAGTATTTT | CASSERREIYTDTQYF
TRBJ2-3 | NA | TRBD1 | TRBV4-1 | TGCGCCAGCAGCCAATGGACAGGTCGCAGCCAGGGTACGCAGTATTTT | CASSQWTGRSQGTQYF
TRBJ2-7 | NA | NA | TRBV9 | TGTGCCAGCAGCGTTTCTAGTATCCACGAGCAGTACTTC | CASSVSSIHEQYF
TRBJ2-1 | few | NA | TRBV29-1 | TGCAGCGCAGCCCCTTCAGGGCCCCGAAAGTTCTTC | CSAAPSGPRKFF
TRBJ1-1 | NA | NA | TRBV6-1 | TGTGCCAGCAGTGAATTGAGGTTGGCCGTGAACACTGAAGCTTTCTTT | CASSELRLAVNTEAFF
TRBJ2-1 | NA | TRBD1 | TRBV6-5 | TGTGCCAGCAGTTACCGGACAGGGGGCTACAATGAGCAGTTCTTC | CASSYRTGGYNEQFF
TRBJ2-3 | few | NA | TRBV4-1 | TGCGCCAGCAGCCAAGGGGCGGAGAGGACAGATACGCAGTATTTT | CASSQGAERTDTQYF
TRBJ2-1 | NA | TRBD2 | TRBV5-1 | TGCGCCAGCAGCTTGTATCGCGGGAGGGGGCAGGGTGAGCAGTTCTTC | CASSLYRGRGQGEQFF
TRBJ2-5 | few | TRBD1 | TRBV27 | TGTGCCAGCAGTTTCGGGACAGGGTCGGTAGAGACCCAGTACTTC | CASSFGTGSVETQYF
TRBJ2-2 | few | NA | TRBV11-2 | TGTGCCAGCATCCCCGTCCTCGGGGAGCTGTTTTTT | CASIPVLGELFF
TRBJ2-7 | many | NA | TRBV20-1 | TGCAGTTTTAGGGACACTAACTACGAGCAGTACTTC | CSFRDTNYEQYF
TRBJ2-1 | few | TRBD2 | TRBV10-3 | TGTGCCACGATCTCGGAGCGGGGGATAATCGAGCAGTTCTTC | CATISERGIIEQFF
TRBJ2-1 | NA | TRBD1 | TRBV20-1 | TGCAGTGCTCCCCAAATTGGGGCCAGGGGGCGAGCTGAGCAGTTCTTC | CSAPQIGARGRAEQFF
TRBJ1-2 | NA | NA | TRBV7-9 | TGTGCCAGCAGCTCCTCGGGGGGGGGCTCTAACTATGGCTACACCTTC | CASSSSGGGSNYGYTF
TRBJ1-1 | NA | NA | TRBV29-1 | TGCAGCGTGAGGGGTTGGGCGGACACTGAAGCTTTCTTT | CSVRGWADTEAFF